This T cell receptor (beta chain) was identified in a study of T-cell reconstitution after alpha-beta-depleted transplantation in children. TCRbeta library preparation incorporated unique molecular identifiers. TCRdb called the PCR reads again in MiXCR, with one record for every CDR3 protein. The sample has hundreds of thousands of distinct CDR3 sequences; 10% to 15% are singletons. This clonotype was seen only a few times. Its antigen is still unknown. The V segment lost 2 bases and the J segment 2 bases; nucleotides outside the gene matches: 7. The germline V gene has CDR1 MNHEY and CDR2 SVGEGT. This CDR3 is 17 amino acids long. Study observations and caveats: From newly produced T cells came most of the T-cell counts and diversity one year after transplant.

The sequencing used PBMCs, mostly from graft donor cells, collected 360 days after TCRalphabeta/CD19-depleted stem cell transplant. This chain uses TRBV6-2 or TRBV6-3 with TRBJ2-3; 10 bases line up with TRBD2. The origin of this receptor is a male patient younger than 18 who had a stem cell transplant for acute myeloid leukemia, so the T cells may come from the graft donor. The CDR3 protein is CASSYGLAGVSTDTQYF. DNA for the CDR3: TGTGCCAGCAGTTACGGCCTAGCGGGAGTTTCCACAGATACGCAGTATTTT.